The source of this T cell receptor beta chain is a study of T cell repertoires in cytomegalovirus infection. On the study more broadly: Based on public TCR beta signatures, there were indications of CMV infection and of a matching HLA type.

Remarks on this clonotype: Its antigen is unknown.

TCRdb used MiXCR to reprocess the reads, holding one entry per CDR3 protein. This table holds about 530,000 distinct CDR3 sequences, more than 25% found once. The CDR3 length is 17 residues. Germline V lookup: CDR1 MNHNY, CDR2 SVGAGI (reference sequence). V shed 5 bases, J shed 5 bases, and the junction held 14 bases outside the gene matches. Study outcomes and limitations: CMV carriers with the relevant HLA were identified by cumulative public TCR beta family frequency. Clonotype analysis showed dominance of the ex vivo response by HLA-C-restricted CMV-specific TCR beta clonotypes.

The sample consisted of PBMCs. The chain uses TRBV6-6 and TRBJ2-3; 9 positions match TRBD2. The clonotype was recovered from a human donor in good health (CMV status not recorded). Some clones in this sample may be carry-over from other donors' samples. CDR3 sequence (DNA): TGTGCCAGCAGTGACCCGATGGGCGGGAGGGCCGGAGATACGCAGTATTTT. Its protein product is CASSDPMGGRAGDTQYF.